This is a list of T cell receptor beta chains from one sample in a study of shared clonotypes between healthy human individuals. Sequencing used immunoSEQ multiplex PCR; TCRdb keeps in-frame clones, though not all of them. The sample carries 98,000 or so clones, roughly 70% recorded once. Sequencing was performed on memory CD8+ T cells sorted from blood. All receptors come from a woman aged 30 to 39 in good health. The CDR3 runs from the conserved cysteine through the conserved F or W. Fields, in order: J gene, clone size, V gene, D gene, CDR3 protein, CDR3 DNA. The D gene is left open where the match is weak. Some rows have no size entry. The others give once, few or many, or a class for an expanded clone.

j_call: TRBJ2-1
clone_size: many
v_call: TRBV6-4
d_call: NA
cdr3_aa: CASSSGTRDYNEQFF
cdr3_nt: TGTGCCAGCAGTTCCGGGACACGGGATTACAATGAGCAGTTCTTC

j_call: TRBJ2-3
clone_size: NA
v_call: TRBV28
d_call: NA
cdr3_aa: CASRYRIGYTDTQYF
cdr3_nt: TGTGCCAGCAGATACAGGATAGGGTACACAGATACGCAGTATTTT

j_call: TRBJ2-7
clone_size: NA
v_call: TRBV5-6
d_call: TRBD1
cdr3_aa: CASSLGQGGYEQYF
cdr3_nt: TGTGCCAGCAGCTTGGGACAGGGCGGTTACGAGCAGTACTTC

j_call: TRBJ1-5
clone_size: NA
v_call: TRBV6-6
d_call: NA
cdr3_aa: CASSYSRGGPNQPQHF
cdr3_nt: TGTGCCAGCAGTTACTCGAGGGGGGGGCCCAATCAGCCCCAGCATTTT

j_call: TRBJ2-1
clone_size: NA
v_call: TRBV7-3
d_call: NA
cdr3_aa: CASSLPYRRQGNNNEQFF
cdr3_nt: TGTGCCAGCAGCTTACCGTACCGACGGCAGGGTAACAACAATGAGCAGTTCTTC

j_call: TRBJ1-5
clone_size: NA
v_call: TRBV6-1
d_call: NA
cdr3_aa: CASSEGTEGGQPQHF
cdr3_nt: TGTGCCAGCAGTGAAGGGACAGAGGGTGGTCAGCCCCAGCATTTT

j_call: TRBJ1-2
clone_size: NA
v_call: TRBV28
d_call: NA
cdr3_aa: CASTPEGSWGYTF
cdr3_nt: TGTGCCAGCACCCCCGAGGGGAGTTGGGGCTACACCTTC

j_call: TRBJ2-7
clone_size: NA
v_call: TRBV7-9
d_call: NA
cdr3_aa: CASSPDRPYNYEQYF
cdr3_nt: TGTGCCAGCAGCCCAGACAGACCCTATAACTACGAGCAGTACTTC

j_call: TRBJ2-2
clone_size: NA
v_call: TRBV5-4
d_call: NA
cdr3_aa: CASNSGASGGGGELFF
cdr3_nt: TGTGCCAGCAACTCCGGGGCTAGCGGAGGGGGTGGGGAGCTGTTTTTT

j_call: TRBJ1-1
clone_size: many
v_call: TRBV6-5
d_call: NA
cdr3_aa: CASSRHEGVPEAFF
cdr3_nt: TGTGCCAGCAGCCGACACGAAGGAGTACCTGAAGCTTTCTTT

j_call: TRBJ1-1
clone_size: NA
v_call: TRBV6-6
d_call: NA
cdr3_aa: CASREDEGNTEAFF
cdr3_nt: TGTGCCAGCAGGGAGGATGAGGGGAACACTGAAGCTTTCTTT

j_call: TRBJ2-1
clone_size: NA
v_call: TRBV7-9
d_call: NA
cdr3_aa: CASSLVGGDNEQFF
cdr3_nt: TGTGCCAGCAGCTTAGTTGGAGGGGACAATGAGCAGTTCTTC

j_call: TRBJ2-7
clone_size: NA
v_call: TRBV7-2
d_call: NA
cdr3_aa: CASSPARYYEQYF
cdr3_nt: TGTGCCAGCAGCCCTGCTAGGTACTACGAGCAGTACTTC

j_call: TRBJ2-7
clone_size: once
v_call: TRBV28
d_call: NA
cdr3_aa: CASQGSGPYEQYF
cdr3_nt: TGTGCCAGCCAGGGAAGTGGGCCCTACGAGCAGTACTTC

j_call: TRBJ1-3
clone_size: NA
v_call: TRBV19
d_call: NA
cdr3_aa: CASRESDRIPFSGNTIYF
cdr3_nt: TGTGCCAGTAGAGAATCCGACAGGATACCTTTCTCTGGAAACACCATATATTTT

j_call: TRBJ2-7
clone_size: NA
v_call: TRBV15
d_call: TRBD2
cdr3_aa: CATSPGGSGSDEQYF
cdr3_nt: TGTGCCACCAGCCCCGGGGGGAGCGGGAGCGACGAGCAGTACTTC

j_call: TRBJ1-2
clone_size: NA
v_call: TRBV5-1
d_call: NA
cdr3_aa: CASSLYPDYGYTF
cdr3_nt: TGCGCCAGCAGCTTGTATCCGGATTATGGCTACACCTTC

j_call: TRBJ2-4
clone_size: NA
v_call: TRBV28
d_call: NA
cdr3_aa: CASSPGVAKNIQYF
cdr3_nt: TGTGCCAGCAGTCCTGGGGTAGCCAAAAACATTCAGTACTTC

j_call: TRBJ1-1
clone_size: NA
v_call: TRBV14
d_call: NA
cdr3_aa: CASSLFGKLNTEAFF
cdr3_nt: TGTGCCAGCAGCCTTTTCGGCAAGTTGAACACTGAAGCTTTCTTT

j_call: TRBJ2-2
clone_size: many
v_call: TRBV6-4
d_call: TRBD1
cdr3_aa: CASSDARDRGTGELFF
cdr3_nt: TGTGCCAGCAGTGACGCCCGGGACAGGGGCACCGGGGAGCTGTTTTTT

j_call: TRBJ2-7
clone_size: NA
v_call: TRBV6-5
d_call: NA
cdr3_aa: CATAAYNSYEQYF
cdr3_nt: TGTGCCACGGCGGCCTACAACTCCTACGAGCAGTACTTC

j_call: TRBJ2-1
clone_size: NA
v_call: TRBV7-8
d_call: TRBD1
cdr3_aa: CASSFSGGKNEQFF
cdr3_nt: TGTGCCAGCAGCTTTTCAGGGGGCAAAAATGAGCAGTTCTTC

j_call: TRBJ2-5
clone_size: NA
v_call: TRBV30
d_call: TRBD2
cdr3_aa: CAWRETSGRAQETQYF
cdr3_nt: TGTGCCTGGAGAGAGACTAGCGGGAGGGCCCAAGAGACCCAGTACTTC

j_call: TRBJ2-1
clone_size: NA
v_call: TRBV9
d_call: NA
cdr3_aa: CASSVGQDNEQFF
cdr3_nt: TGTGCCAGCAGCGTAGGCCAGGACAATGAGCAGTTCTTC

j_call: TRBJ1-2
clone_size: NA
v_call: TRBV28
d_call: NA
cdr3_aa: CASSLVYTVYGYTF
cdr3_nt: TGTGCCAGCAGTTTAGTGTATACAGTCTATGGCTACACCTTC

j_call: TRBJ1-3
clone_size: NA
v_call: TRBV4-1
d_call: NA
cdr3_aa: CASSPTRRIGNTIYF
cdr3_nt: TGCGCCAGCAGCCCGACGCGGCGGATTGGAAACACCATATATTTT

j_call: TRBJ2-7
clone_size: NA
v_call: TRBV25-1
d_call: TRBD1
cdr3_aa: CASSPPGTGGEYPYEQYF
cdr3_nt: TGTGCCAGCAGCCCTCCCGGGACAGGGGGCGAATACCCCTACGAGCAGTACTTC

j_call: TRBJ2-2
clone_size: NA
v_call: TRBV14
d_call: NA
cdr3_aa: CASSPRVTGELFF
cdr3_nt: TGTGCCAGCAGCCCTAGGGTTACCGGGGAGCTGTTTTTT

j_call: TRBJ2-7
clone_size: once
v_call: TRBV30
d_call: NA
cdr3_aa: CAWRSSPTYEQYF
cdr3_nt: TGTGCCTGGAGATCGTCCCCGACCTACGAGCAGTACTTC

j_call: TRBJ2-7
clone_size: NA
v_call: TRBV14
d_call: TRBD1
cdr3_aa: CASSQQGTGGGYEQYF
cdr3_nt: TGTGCCAGCAGCCAACAAGGGACAGGGGGTGGTTACGAGCAGTACTTC

j_call: TRBJ2-7
clone_size: few
v_call: TRBV28
d_call: TRBD1
cdr3_aa: CASSLPGQGGEQYF
cdr3_nt: TGTGCCAGCAGTCTACCGGGACAGGGGGGCGAGCAGTACTTC